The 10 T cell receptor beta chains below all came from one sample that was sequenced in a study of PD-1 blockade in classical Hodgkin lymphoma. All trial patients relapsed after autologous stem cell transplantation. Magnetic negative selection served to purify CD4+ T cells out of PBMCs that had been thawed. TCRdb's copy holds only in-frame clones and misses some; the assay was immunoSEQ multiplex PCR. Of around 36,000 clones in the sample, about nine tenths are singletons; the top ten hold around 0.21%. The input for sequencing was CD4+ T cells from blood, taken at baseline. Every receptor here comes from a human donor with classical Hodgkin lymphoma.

The CDR3 sequence: CASIREGMGETQYF. The CDR3 region has the DNA TGTGCCAGCATCCGGGAGGGGATGGGAGAGACCCAGTACTTC. The V gene is TRBV2, the J gene TRBJ2-5; 8 nucleotides agree with TRBD2. The CDR3 is 14 amino acids. Germline V gene lookup returns CDR1 SNHLY and CDR2 FYNNEI. The J segment lost 4 bases and the V segment lost 7 bases, leaving 8 bases of the junction unmatched.

In DNA form, the CDR3 reads TGTGCCAGCAGTGGAAGGACAGTGGGGAACACCGGGGAGCTGTTTTTT. Protein: CASSGRTVGNTGELFF. The chain carries TRBV2 and TRBJ2-2; a possible D gene is TRBD1 (6 bases). The CDR3 totals 16 residues. Germline CDR1 and CDR2: SNHLY and FYNNEI. With 4 bases removed from V and 1 base from J, the gap between germline ends came to 13 bases.

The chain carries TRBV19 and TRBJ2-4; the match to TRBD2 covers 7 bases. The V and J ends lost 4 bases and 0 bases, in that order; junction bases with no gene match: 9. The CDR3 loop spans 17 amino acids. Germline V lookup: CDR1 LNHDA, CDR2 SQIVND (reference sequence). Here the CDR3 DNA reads TGTGCCAGTAGTACGCCCGGCCGGGGGGAAGCCAAAAACATTCAGTACTTC. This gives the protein CASSTPGRGEAKNIQYF.

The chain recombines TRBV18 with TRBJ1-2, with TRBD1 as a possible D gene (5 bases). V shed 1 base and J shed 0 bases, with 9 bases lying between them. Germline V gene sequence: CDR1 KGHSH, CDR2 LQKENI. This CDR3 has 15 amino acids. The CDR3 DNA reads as TGTGCCAGCTCACCACGACAGTACACTAACTATGGCTACACCTTC. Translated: CASSPRQYTNYGYTF.

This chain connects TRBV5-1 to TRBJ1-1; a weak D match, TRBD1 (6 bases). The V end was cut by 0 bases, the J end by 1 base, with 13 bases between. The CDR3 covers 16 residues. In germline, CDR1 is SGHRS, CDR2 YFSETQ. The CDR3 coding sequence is TGCGCCAGCAGCTTGGATCTCCCGGGACAGAACACTGAAGCTTTCTTT. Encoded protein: CASSLDLPGQNTEAFF.

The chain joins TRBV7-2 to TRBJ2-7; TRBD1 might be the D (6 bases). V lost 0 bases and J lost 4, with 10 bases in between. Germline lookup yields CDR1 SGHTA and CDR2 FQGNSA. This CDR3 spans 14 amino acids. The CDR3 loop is CASSLAQGTYEQYF. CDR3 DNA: TGTGCCAGCAGCTTAGCACAGGGAACTTACGAGCAGTACTTC.

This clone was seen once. The CDR3 loop reads CASSYSNRGREQFF. The CDR3 DNA follows: TGTGCCAGCAGTTACTCGAACCGGGGGAGGGAGCAGTTCTTC. V gene TRBV6-5 combines with J gene TRBJ2-1; possible D gene TRBD2, 6 bases. The CDR3 has 14 amino acids. Trimming stripped 0 bases from V and 10 bases from J, with 13 bases between. The V gene's germline CDR1 is MNHEY and CDR2 SVGAGI.

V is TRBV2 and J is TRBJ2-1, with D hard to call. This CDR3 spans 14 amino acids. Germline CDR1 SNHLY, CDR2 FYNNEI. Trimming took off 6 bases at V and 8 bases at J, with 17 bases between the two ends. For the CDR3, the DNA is TGTGCCAGCAGGGCGGCAGGCCAATTTGATGAGCAGTTCTTC. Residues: CASRAAGQFDEQFF.

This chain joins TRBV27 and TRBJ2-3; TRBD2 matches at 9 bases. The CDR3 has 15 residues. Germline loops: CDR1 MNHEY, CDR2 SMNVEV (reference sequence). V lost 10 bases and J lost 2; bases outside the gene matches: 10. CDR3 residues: CAIGSGRWTTDTQYF. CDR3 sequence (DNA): TGTGCCATTGGTAGCGGGAGATGGACCACAGATACGCAGTATTTT.

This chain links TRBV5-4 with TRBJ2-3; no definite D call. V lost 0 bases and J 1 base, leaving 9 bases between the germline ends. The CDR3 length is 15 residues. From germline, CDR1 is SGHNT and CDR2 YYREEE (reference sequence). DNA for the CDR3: TGTGCCAGCAGCTTGGTCCCAACGGGCACAGATACGCAGTATTTT. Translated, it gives CASSLVPTGTDTQYF. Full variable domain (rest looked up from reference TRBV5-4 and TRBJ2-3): ETGVTQSPTHLIKTRGQQVTLRCSSQSGHNTVSWYQQALGQGPQFIFQYYREEENGRGNFPPRFSGLQFPNYSSELNVNALELDDSALYLCASSLVPTGTDTQYFGPGTRLTVL.